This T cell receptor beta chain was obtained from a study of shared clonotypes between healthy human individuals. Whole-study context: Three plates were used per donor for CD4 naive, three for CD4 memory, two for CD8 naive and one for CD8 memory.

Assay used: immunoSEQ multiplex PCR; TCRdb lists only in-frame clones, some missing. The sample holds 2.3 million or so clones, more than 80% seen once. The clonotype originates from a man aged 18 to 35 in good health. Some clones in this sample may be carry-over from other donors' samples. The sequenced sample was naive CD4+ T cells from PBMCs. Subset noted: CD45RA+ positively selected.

The CDR3 protein is CATKLAGDTYEQYF. The CDR3 DNA follows: TGTGCCACCAAACTAGCGGGAGACACTTACGAGCAGTACTTC. V usage is TRBV10-3 and J usage is TRBJ2-7; 11 nucleotides line up with TRBD2. The V gene's germline CDR1 is ENHRY and CDR2 SYGVKD. With V trimmed by 10 bases and J by 4 bases, 9 bases remained unmatched. CDR3 length: 14 residues.